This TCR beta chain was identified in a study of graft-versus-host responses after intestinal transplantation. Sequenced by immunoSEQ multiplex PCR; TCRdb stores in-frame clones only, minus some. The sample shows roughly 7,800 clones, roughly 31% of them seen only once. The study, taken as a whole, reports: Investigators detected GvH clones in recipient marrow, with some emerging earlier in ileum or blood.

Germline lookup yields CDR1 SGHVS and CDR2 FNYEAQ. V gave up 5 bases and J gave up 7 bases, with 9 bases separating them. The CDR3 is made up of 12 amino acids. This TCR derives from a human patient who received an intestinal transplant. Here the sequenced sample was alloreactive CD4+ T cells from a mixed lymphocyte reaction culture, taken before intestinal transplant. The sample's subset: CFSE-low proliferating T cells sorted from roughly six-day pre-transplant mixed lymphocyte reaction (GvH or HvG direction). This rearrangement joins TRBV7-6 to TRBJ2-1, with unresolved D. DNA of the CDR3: TGTGCCAGCAGCCCCGAGAAGAATGAGCAGTTCTTC. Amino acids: CASSPEKNEQFF.